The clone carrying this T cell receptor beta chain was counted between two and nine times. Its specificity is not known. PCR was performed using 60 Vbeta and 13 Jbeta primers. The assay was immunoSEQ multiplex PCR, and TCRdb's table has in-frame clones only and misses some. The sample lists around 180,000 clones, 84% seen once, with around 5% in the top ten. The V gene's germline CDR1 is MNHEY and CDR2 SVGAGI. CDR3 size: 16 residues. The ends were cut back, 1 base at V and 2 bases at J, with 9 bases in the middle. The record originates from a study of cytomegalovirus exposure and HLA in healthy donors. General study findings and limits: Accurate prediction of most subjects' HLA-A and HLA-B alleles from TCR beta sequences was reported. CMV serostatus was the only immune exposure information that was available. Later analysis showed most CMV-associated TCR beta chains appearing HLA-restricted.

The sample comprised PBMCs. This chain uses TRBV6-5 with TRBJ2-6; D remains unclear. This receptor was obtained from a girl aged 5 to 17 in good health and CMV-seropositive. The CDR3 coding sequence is TGTGCCAGCAGTTACTTTCCGCTAACTGGGGCCAACGTCCTGACTTTC. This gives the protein CASSYFPLTGANVLTF.